The sequence of this T cell receptor (beta chain) was determined in a study of OX40 agonist ivuxolimab in advanced cancers. Overall study context: Patients received intravenous ivuxolimab every 2 weeks at 0.01 to 10 mg/kg. Aged roughly 23 to 79 with a mean of approximately 60 years, they were around 85% male.

Libraries were prepared by immunoSEQ multiplex PCR; TCRdb keeps only in-frame clonotypes and omits some of them. The sample lists tens of thousands of clones; around nine tenths were seen once. Regarding the study as a whole: Expanded peripheral T cell antigen specificity was not determined. There were, on average, more expanded clones in CD8+ T cells than in CD4+.

Remarks on this clone: The antigen is not known.

Germline V gene data show CDR1 as LGHNA and CDR2 as YSLEER. The CDR3 sequence is 17 residues long. V lost 4 bases to trimming and J lost 0 bases; unmatched junction nucleotides: 9. The starting material was CD4+ or CD8+ T cells sorted from blood, obtained in a trial of the OX40 agonist ivuxolimab. The chain uses TRBV4-3 and TRBJ2-1; TRBD2 matches 7 bases. This TCR was sampled from an adult with an advanced solid tumor such as melanoma, head and neck, liver or kidney cancer. CDR3: CASSPKVGGSSYNEQFF. CDR3 DNA: TGCGCCAGCAGCCCCAAGGTTGGCGGGAGCTCCTACAATGAGCAGTTCTTC.